The 16 T cell receptor beta chains below come from one sample, sequenced in a study of cytomegalovirus exposure and HLA in healthy donors. Use of 60 Vbeta and 13 Jbeta primers characterized the PCR. The method was immunoSEQ multiplex PCR; TCRdb's version includes in-frame clones alone and lacks a portion of them. Here the sample spans 160,000 or so clones, about 80% being singletons. Sequencing was done on a sample of PBMCs. The receptors stem from a man aged 25 to 45 in good health and CMV-seronegative.

The rearrangement links TRBV11-1 to TRBJ1-4; possible D gene TRBD1, 6 bases. Germline lookup yields CDR1 SGHAT and CDR2 FQDESV (reference sequence). V lost 5 bases, J lost 0 bases, and 13 bases lay in between. This CDR3 spans 16 amino acids. CDR3 sequence reads: CASSMSGQTTNEKLFF. The CDR3 coding sequence is TGTGCCAGCAGCATGAGCGGACAGACAACTAATGAAAAACTGTTTTTT.

The rearrangement links TRBV11-2 to TRBJ1-4, with 8 positions matching TRBD1. This CDR3 has 14 amino acids. CDR1 SGHAT and CDR2 FQNNGV come from the germline V gene. The junction had 9 bases not matched to a gene; V was cut back by 7 bases and J by 8 bases. CDR3 coding DNA: TGTGCCAGCACCCGGACAGGGCTGGGCGAAAAACTGTTTTTT. Encoded protein: CASTRTGLGEKLFF.

Worth noting for this clone: One junction end disagrees with the germline gene, perhaps due to a read error. This chain connects TRBV28 to TRBJ1-5, with TRBD1 matching 10 bases. The germline V gene encodes CDR1 MDHEN and CDR2 SYDVKM. The CDR3 consists of 12 residues. The CDR3 spells CASSTSGQGRDF. Written as DNA, the CDR3 is TGTGCCAGCAGTACCTCGGGACAGGGGAGGGATTTT.

J is TRBJ1-5 and V is TRBV30, with 8 positions matching TRBD1. V lost 1 base, J lost 3 bases, and 5 bases stayed unmatched. There are 15 residues in the CDR3. The germline CDR1 and CDR2 sequences are GTSNPN and SVGIG (reference sequence). CDR3 region: CAWSAGTGFNQPQHF. Written as DNA, the CDR3 is TGTGCCTGGAGTGCCGGGACAGGATTCAATCAGCCCCAGCATTTT. Full variable domain (missing parts from reference TRBV30 and TRBJ1-5): SQTIHQWPATLVQPVGSPLSLECTVEGTSNPNLYWYRQAAGRGLQLLFYSVGIGQISSEVPQNLSASRPQDRQFILSSKKLLLSDSGFYLCAWSAGTGFNQPQHFGDGTRLSIL.

This clone was counted a few times. The rearrangement links TRBV2 to TRBJ1-1; D uncertain. Trimming removed 10 bases at V and 3 bases at J, with 15 bases between. Germline CDR1 SNHLY, CDR2 FYNNEI. The CDR3 spans 13 residues. The CDR3 here is CATTMRQYTEAFF. As DNA, the CDR3 is TGTGCCACCACAATGCGACAATACACTGAAGCTTTCTTT.

The chain combines TRBV7-9 with TRBJ2-7; 15 bases line up with TRBD2. This CDR3 has 18 amino acids. Germline V gives CDR1 SEHNR, CDR2 FQNEAQ (reference sequence). The trim removed 6 bases at V and 3 bases at J, leaving 12 bases unmatched. Written as DNA, the CDR3 is TGTGCCAGCAGACTCGCCGGGACTAGCGGGAGGCTTAGCTACGAGCAGTACTTC. Amino acids: CASRLAGTSGRLSYEQYF.

CDR3 coding DNA: TGCGCCAGCAGCCAAACACCCCGGGACAGGGGGGGAGGAGAGCAGTACTTC. Amino acids: CASSQTPRDRGGGEQYF. The V call is TRBV4-3, the J call TRBJ2-7; 11 bases are shared with TRBD1. The CDR3 has 17 amino acids. Losses at the gene ends were 2 bases for V and 7 bases for J; bases not matched to a gene: 13. Germline V gene sequence: CDR1 LGHNA, CDR2 YSLEER.

The CDR3 loop reads CASSQDGLKKAQFF. The CDR3 region has the DNA TGTGCCAGCAGCCAAGATGGACTTAAAAAAGCGCAGTTCTTC. The chain is built from TRBV4-2 and TRBJ2-1, with TRBD2 as a possible D gene (5 bases). CDR1 is LGHNA, CDR2 YNFKEQ, per germline. Deletions cut 0 bases from V and 12 bases from J, with 15 bases between. The CDR3 totals 14 residues.

This clone occurred a few times. V is TRBV5-6 and J is TRBJ2-1; D is uncertain. The V and J ends lost 1 base and 7 bases respectively, with 9 bases between them. This CDR3 contains 13 residues. Germline lookup yields CDR1 SGHDT and CDR2 YYEEEE. CDR3: CASSLTELNEQFF. The CDR3 bases are TGTGCCAGCAGCTTGACGGAGCTGAATGAGCAGTTCTTC.

The chain links TRBV7-2 to TRBJ2-7; 11 bases agree with TRBD1. Germline V gene data show CDR1 as SGHTA and CDR2 as FQGNSA. The CDR3 totals 17 residues. V was pared by 0 bases and J by 3 bases, with 7 bases of the junction left unmatched. The CDR3 sequence: CASSLAQPGTGGYEQYF. The CDR3 DNA sequence: TGTGCCAGCAGCTTAGCCCAACCCGGGACAGGGGGCTACGAGCAGTACTTC.

This clone was recorded once. The rearrangement joins TRBV10-3 to TRBJ1-3, with D possibly being TRBD1 (6 bases). CDR1 and CDR2 (germline): ENHRY, SYGVKD. This CDR3 comprises 17 residues. Trimming took 2 bases from V and 0 from J, leaving 14 bases between them. CDR3 nucleotides: TGTGCCATCAGTGAGCCGGGGGGCAGTAGCTCTGGAAACACCATATATTTT. Its translation is CAISEPGGSSSGNTIYF.

The chain recombines TRBV11-3 with TRBJ2-1, with 10 bases matching TRBD2. The V gene end was trimmed by 5 bases and the J gene end by 4 bases; junction bases not matched to a gene: 5. The CDR3 length is 15 residues. CDR1 is SGHNT and CDR2 is YENEEA in the germline V gene. The CDR3 sequence: CASSPGLAVYNEQFF. CDR3 nucleotides: TGTGCCAGCAGCCCTGGACTAGCGGTTTACAATGAGCAGTTCTTC.

This clone has a handful of counts. DNA for the CDR3: TGTGCCTGGAGTTCGTCAGGCATGCCCTATAGCAATCAGCCCCAGCATTTT. It encodes CAWSSSGMPYSNQPQHF. V and J are TRBV30 and TRBJ1-5; D is unclear. V lost 2 bases, J lost 0 bases, and 17 bases lay in between. This CDR3 is 17 amino acids long. CDR1 is GTSNPN and CDR2 is SVGIG in the germline V gene (reference sequence).

This chain uses TRBV5-1 with TRBJ1-1; 9 bases map to TRBD1. This CDR3 contains 15 residues. The trim removed 4 bases at V and 4 bases at J, leaving 8 bases unmatched. The germline V gene has CDR1 SGHRS and CDR2 YFSETQ. The CDR3: CASSEGLTGGTEAFF. The CDR3 region has the DNA TGCGCCAGCAGCGAAGGACTGACAGGGGGCACTGAAGCTTTCTTT.

This clone was observed once. The chain employs TRBV7-5 and TRBJ2-1; the table calls TRBD2, which could not be checked here. TRBV7-5 is labeled a pseudogene. The CDR3 runs to 17 residues. The CDR3 protein is CARSLDRELLSYNEQFF. The CDR3 DNA is TGTGCCAGAAGCTTAGACCGGGAGCTCCTCTCCTACAATGAGCAGTTCTTC.

CDR3 amino acids: CASSLAGANTGELFF. The DNA of the CDR3 is TGTGCCAGCAGCTTAGCGGGGGCGAACACCGGGGAGCTGTTTTTT. The chain recombines TRBV5-6 with TRBJ2-2, with 8 bases that match TRBD2. The germline V gene encodes CDR1 SGHDT and CDR2 YYEEEE. After removal of 2 bases from V and 0 bases from J, the junction contained 0 bases not matched to a gene. The CDR3 consists of 15 residues.